This is a list of T cell receptor beta chains from one sample in a study of response to subunit inactivated influenza vaccine. In TCRdb, the RT-PCR reads were re-called with MiXCR into one record per CDR3 protein. The sample has about 650,000 distinct CDR3 sequences; around 15% are singletons. The input for sequencing was PBMCs from blood, taken 14 to 15 days before vaccination. These receptors all come from a middle-aged man who received an inactivated influenza vaccine. Both conserved end residues are part of each CDR3. Each record gives: D gene, clone size, J gene, V gene, CDR3 protein, CDR3 DNA. A D gene is named only where the DNA matches it firmly. Clone size is not always given. Where it is, it says once, few, many or a class for expanded clones.

NA | many | TRBJ1-6 | TRBV20-1 | CSARDQGYSPLHF | TGCAGTGCTAGAGACCAGGGGTATTCACCCCTCCACTTT
NA | NA | TRBJ2-5 | TRBV9 | CASSVVPSGRETQYF | TGTGCCAGCAGCGTAGTACCCTCAGGTAGAGAGACCCAGTACTTC
NA | few | TRBJ1-2 | TRBV28 | CASSLSPKGSYGYTF | TGTGCCAGCAGTTTGAGTCCCAAGGGGAGTTATGGCTACACCTTC
NA | few | TRBJ1-6 | TRBV6-6 | CASREGNSPLHF | TGTGCCAGCAGAGAAGGGAATTCACCCCTCCACTTT
NA | few | TRBJ1-2 | TRBV27 | CASVDRRLYGYTF | TGTGCCAGCGTCGACCGGCGATTGTATGGCTACACCTTC
NA | few | TRBJ2-2 | TRBV7-9 | CASSLMSINTGELFF | TGTGCCAGCAGCTTAATGTCAATAAACACCGGGGAGCTGTTTTTT
NA | NA | TRBJ2-7 | TRBV7-2 | CASSLGGTSYEQYF | TGTGCCAGCAGCTTAGGCGGGACGTCCTACGAGCAGTACTTC
NA | NA | TRBJ2-1 | TRBV10-3 | CAISEQAYNEQFF | TGTGCCATCAGTGAGCAGGCCTACAATGAGCAGTTCTTC
NA | few | TRBJ2-1 | TRBV12-3/TRBV12-4 | CASSFSSGSSSYNEQFF | TGTGCCAGCAGTTTCTCGAGCGGGTCGAGCTCCTACAATGAGCAGTTCTTC
NA | NA | TRBJ1-1 | TRBV5-1 | CASSLDPLMNTEAFF | TGCGCCAGCAGCTTGGACCCCCTCATGAACACTGAAGCTTTCTTT
NA | once | TRBJ2-5 | TRBV18 | CASSPPSRDETQYF | TGTGCCAGCTCACCACCTTCCAGGGATGAGACCCAGTACTTC
NA | NA | TRBJ2-3 | TRBV7-2 | CASSLGGAGPADTQYF | TGTGCCAGCAGCTTAGGCGGGGCAGGGCCCGCAGATACGCAGTATTTT
NA | NA | TRBJ1-3 | TRBV19 | CASSPRTRIGDTIYF | TGTGCCAGTAGTCCCCGGACGCGAATCGGGGACACCATATATTTT
NA | few | TRBJ2-3 | TRBV28 | CASRTTGELSHDRTDTQYF | TGTGCCAGCAGAACTACCGGGGAATTGAGCCATGACCGCACAGATACGCAGTATTTT
NA | NA | TRBJ2-3 | TRBV5-6 | CASSHQNRDTQYF | TGTGCCAGCAGCCATCAGAATAGGGATACGCAGTATTTT
TRBD2 | NA | TRBJ2-1 | TRBV7-8 | CASSLGGTRPYNEQFF | TGTGCCAGCAGCTTAGGCGGGACTAGGCCCTACAATGAGCAGTTCTTC
NA | few | TRBJ2-7 | TRBV20-1 | CSADARGYEQYF | TGCAGTGCAGACGCTAGGGGCTACGAGCAGTACTTC
NA | few | TRBJ1-6 | TRBV2 | CASSEEGSSPLHF | TGTGCCAGCAGTGAGGAGGGAAGCTCACCCCTCCACTTT
NA | few | TRBJ2-5 | TRBV2 | CASIGRETQYF | TGTGCCAGCATAGGTAGAGAGACCCAGTACTTC